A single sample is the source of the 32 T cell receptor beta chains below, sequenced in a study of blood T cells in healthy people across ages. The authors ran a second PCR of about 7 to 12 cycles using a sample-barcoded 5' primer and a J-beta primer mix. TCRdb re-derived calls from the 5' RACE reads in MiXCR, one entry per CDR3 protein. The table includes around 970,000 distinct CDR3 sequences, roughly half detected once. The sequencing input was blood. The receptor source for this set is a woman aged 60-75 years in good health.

The chain's CDR3 is CASGQGGPYNEQFF. In DNA, the CDR3 is TGTGCTAGTGGTCAGGGAGGGCCGTACAATGAGCAGTTCTTC. This sequence joins TRBV12-5 and TRBJ2-1; 7 bases align to TRBD2. The CDR3 is made up of 14 amino acids. In germline, CDR1 is LGHNT, CDR2 FRNRAP. The junction had 5 bases not matched to a gene; V was cut back by 5 bases and J by 4 bases.

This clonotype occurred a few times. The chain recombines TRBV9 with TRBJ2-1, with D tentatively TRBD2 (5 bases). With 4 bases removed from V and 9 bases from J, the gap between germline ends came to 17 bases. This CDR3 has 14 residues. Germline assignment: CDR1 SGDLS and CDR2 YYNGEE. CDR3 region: CASSPQLEMGEQFF. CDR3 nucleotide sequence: TGTGCCAGCAGCCCCCAACTAGAAATGGGTGAGCAGTTCTTC.

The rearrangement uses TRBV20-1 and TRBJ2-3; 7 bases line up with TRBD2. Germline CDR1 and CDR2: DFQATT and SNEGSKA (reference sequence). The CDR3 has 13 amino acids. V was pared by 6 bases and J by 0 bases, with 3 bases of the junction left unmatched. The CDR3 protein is CSAGLTSTDTQYF. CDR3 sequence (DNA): TGCAGTGCGGGACTAACTAGCACAGATACGCAGTATTTT.

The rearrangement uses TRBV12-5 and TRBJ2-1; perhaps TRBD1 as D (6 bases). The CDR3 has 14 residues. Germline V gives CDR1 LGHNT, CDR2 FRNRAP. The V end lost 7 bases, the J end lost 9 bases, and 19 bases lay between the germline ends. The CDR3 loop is CASVAGRGIGEQFF. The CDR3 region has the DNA TGTGCTAGTGTCGCGGGTAGGGGGATCGGTGAGCAGTTCTTC.

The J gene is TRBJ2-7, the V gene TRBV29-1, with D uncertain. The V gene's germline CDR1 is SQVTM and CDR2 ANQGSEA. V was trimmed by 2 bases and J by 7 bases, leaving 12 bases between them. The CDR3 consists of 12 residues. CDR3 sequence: CSVETNFNEQYF. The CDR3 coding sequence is TGCAGCGTTGAAACCAATTTCAATGAGCAGTACTTC.

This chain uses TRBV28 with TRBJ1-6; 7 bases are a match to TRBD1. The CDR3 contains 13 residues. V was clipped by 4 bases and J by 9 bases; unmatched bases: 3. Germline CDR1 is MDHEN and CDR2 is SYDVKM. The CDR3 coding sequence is TGTGCCAGCAGTTCACAGGGGAGTTCACCCCTCCACTTT. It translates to CASSSQGSSPLHF.

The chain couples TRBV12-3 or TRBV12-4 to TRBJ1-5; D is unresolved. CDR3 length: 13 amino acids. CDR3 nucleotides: TGTGCGGCGGCCACCGAAAGCAATCAGCCCCAGCATTTT. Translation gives CAAATESNQPQHF.

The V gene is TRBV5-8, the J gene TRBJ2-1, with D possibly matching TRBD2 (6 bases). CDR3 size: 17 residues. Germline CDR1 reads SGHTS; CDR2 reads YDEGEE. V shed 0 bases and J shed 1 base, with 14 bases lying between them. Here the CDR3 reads CASSLGAGPSSYNEQFF. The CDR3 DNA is TGTGCCAGCAGCTTGGGGGCGGGGCCTAGTTCCTACAATGAGCAGTTCTTC.

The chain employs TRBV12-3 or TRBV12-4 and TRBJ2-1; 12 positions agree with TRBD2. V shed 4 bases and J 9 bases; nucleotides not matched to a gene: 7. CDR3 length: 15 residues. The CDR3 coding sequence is TGTGCCAGCAGTTCGACTAGCGGGAGTTGGGGTGAGCAGTTCTTC. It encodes CASSSTSGSWGEQFF.

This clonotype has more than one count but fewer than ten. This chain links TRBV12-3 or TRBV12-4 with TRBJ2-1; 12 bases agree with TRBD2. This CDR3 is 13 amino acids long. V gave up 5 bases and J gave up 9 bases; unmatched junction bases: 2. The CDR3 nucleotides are TGTGCCAGCAGTCTGACTAGCGGGAGTGAGCAGTTCTTC. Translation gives CASSLTSGSEQFF.

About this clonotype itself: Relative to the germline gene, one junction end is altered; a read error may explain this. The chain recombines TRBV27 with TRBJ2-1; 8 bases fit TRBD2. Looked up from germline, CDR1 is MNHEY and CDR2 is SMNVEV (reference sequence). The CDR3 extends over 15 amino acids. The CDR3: CASRVFGGGYGERFF. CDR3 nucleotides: TGTGCCAGCCGAGTCTTCGGGGGGGGATACGGTGAGCGGTTCTTC.

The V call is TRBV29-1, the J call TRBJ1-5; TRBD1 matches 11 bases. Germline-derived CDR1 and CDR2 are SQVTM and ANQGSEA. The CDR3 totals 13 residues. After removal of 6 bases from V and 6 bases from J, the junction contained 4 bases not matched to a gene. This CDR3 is CSVGQGAFQPQHF. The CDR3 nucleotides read TGCAGCGTCGGACAGGGGGCCTTTCAGCCCCAGCATTTT.

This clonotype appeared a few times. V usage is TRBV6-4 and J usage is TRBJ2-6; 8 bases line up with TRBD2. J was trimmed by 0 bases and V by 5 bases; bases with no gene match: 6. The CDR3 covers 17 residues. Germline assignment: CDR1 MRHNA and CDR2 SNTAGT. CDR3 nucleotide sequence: TGTGCCAGCAGTTGGGATAGCGGGATCTCTGGGGCCAACGTCCTGACTTTC. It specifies CASSWDSGISGANVLTF.

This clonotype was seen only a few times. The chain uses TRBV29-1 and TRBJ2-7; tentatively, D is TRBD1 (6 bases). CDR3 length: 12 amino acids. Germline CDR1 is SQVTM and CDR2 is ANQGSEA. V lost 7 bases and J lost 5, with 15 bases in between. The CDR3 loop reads CSAEGPGDEQYF. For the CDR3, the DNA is TGCAGCGCCGAAGGACCAGGGGACGAGCAGTACTTC.

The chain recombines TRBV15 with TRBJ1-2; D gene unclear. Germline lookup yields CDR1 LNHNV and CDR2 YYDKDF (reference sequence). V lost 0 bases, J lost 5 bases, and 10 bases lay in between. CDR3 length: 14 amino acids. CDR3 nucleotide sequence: TGTGCCACCAGCAGAGAGGCCAGCCATTATGGCTACACCTTC. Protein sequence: CATSREASHYGYTF.

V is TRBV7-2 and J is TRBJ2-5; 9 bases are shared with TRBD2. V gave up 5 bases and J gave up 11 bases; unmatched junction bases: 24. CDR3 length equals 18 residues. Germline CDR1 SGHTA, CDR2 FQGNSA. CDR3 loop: CASSLRGSGSLAGGVQYF. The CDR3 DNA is TGTGCCAGCAGCCTCCGTGGTAGCGGGAGCCTAGCAGGAGGGGTGCAGTACTTC.

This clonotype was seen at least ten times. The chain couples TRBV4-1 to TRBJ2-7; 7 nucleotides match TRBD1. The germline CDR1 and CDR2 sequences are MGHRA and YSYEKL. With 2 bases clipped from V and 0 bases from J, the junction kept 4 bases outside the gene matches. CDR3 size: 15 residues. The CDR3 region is CASSQNRGISYEQYF. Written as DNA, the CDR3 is TGCGCCAGCAGCCAAAACAGGGGTATCTCCTACGAGCAGTACTTC.

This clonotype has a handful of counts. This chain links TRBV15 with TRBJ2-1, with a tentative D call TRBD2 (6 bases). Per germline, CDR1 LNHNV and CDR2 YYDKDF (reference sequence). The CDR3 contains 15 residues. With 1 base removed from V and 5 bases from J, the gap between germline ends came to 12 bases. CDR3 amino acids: CATSRAGVGDNEQFF. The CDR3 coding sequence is TGTGCCACCAGCAGAGCGGGAGTAGGCGACAATGAGCAGTTCTTC. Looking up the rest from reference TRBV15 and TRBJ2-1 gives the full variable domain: DAMVIQNPRYQVTQFGKPVTLSCSQTLNHNVMYWYQQKSSQAPKLLFHYYDKDFNNEADTPDNFQSRRPNTSFCFLDIRSPGLGDTAMYLCATSRAGVGDNEQFFGPGTRLTVL.

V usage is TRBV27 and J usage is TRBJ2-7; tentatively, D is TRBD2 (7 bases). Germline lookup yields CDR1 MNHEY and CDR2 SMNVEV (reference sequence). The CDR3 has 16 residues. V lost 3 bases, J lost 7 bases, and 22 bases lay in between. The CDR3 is CASSFSSRGHYNEQYF. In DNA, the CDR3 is TGTGCCAGCAGTTTTTCTTCGCGGGGGCACTACAATGAGCAGTACTTC.

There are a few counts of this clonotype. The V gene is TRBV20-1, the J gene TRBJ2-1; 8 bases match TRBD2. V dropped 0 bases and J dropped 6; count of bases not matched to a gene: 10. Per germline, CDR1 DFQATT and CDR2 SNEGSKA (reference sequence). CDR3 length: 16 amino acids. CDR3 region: CSARDTAGGRPNEQFF. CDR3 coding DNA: TGCAGTGCTAGAGATACGGCGGGAGGAAGACCCAATGAGCAGTTCTTC.

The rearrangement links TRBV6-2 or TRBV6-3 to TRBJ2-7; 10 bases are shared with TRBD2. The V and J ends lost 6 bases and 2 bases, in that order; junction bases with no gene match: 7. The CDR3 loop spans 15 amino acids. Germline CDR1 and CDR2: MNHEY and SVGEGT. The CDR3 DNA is TGTGCCAGCAGAATTACTAGCGGGGACGCCTACGAGCAGTACTTC. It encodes CASRITSGDAYEQYF.

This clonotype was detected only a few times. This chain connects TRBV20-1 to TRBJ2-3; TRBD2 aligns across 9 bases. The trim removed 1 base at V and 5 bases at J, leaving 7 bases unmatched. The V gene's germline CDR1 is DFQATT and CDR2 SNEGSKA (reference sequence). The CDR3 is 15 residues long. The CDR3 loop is CSARGSGSVKDTQYF. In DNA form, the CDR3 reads TGCAGTGCTAGAGGTAGCGGGAGTGTAAAAGATACGCAGTATTTT.

CDR3 residues: CASSPSEGREQYF. CDR3 DNA: TGTGCCAGCTCACCATCGGAGGGGCGCGAGCAGTACTTC. The chain recombines TRBV18 with TRBJ2-7, with D maybe TRBD2 (6 bases). The germline V and J ends were trimmed by 2 bases and 6 bases, with 11 bases remaining between them. Germline loops: CDR1 KGHSH, CDR2 LQKENI. CDR3 size: 13 residues.

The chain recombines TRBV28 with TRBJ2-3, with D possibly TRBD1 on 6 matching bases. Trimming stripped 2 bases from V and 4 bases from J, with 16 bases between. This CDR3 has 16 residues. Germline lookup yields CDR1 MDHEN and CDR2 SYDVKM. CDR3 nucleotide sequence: TGTGCCAGCAGTTTACATAATAGGCAGGGGTCAGATACGCAGTATTTT. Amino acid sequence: CASSLHNRQGSDTQYF.

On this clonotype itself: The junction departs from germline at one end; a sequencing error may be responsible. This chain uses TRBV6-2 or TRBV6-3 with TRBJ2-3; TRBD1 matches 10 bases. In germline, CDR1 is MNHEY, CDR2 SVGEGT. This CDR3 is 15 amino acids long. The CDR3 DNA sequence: TGTGCCAGCACAACCCACGGGACAGGGGTCAATACGCGGTATTTT. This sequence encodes CASTTHGTGVNTRYF.

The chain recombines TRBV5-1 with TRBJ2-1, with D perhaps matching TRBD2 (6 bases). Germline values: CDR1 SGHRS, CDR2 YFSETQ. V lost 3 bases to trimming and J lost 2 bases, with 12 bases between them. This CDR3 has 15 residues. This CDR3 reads CASSYSGLTYNEQFF. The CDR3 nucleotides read TGCGCCAGCAGCTATTCGGGACTGACCTACAATGAGCAGTTCTTC.

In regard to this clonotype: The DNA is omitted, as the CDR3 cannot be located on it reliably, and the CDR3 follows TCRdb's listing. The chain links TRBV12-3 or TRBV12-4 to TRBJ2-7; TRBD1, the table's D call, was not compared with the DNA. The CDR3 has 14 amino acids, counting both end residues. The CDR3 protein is CASSFVGQGARLYF.

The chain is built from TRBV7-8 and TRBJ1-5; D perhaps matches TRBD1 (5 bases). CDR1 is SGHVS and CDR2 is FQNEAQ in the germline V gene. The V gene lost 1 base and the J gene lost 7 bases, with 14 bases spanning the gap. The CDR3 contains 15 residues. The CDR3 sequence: CASSLDSRASQPQHF. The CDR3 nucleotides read TGTGCCAGCAGCTTAGATAGCAGGGCCAGCCAGCCCCAGCATTTT.

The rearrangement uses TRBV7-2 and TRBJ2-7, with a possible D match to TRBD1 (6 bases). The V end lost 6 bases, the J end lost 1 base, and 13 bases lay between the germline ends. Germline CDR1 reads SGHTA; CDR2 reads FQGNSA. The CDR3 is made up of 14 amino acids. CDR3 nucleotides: TGTGCCAGCAGTCGAGGGGGTATTTCCTACGAGCAGTACTTC. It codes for CASSRGGISYEQYF.

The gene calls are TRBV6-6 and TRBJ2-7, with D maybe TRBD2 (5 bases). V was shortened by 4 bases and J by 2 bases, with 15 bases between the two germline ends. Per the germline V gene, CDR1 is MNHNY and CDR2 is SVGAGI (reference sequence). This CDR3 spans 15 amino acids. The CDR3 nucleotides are TGTGCCAGCAGTTGGGCTAGGGAGCTTACCTACGAGCAGTACTTC. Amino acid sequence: CASSWARELTYEQYF.

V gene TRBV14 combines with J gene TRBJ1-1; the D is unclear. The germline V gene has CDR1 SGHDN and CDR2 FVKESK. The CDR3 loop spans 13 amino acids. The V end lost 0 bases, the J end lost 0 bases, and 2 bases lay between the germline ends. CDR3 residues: CASSQDLNTEAFF. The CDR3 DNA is TGTGCCAGCAGCCAAGATCTGAACACTGAAGCTTTCTTT.

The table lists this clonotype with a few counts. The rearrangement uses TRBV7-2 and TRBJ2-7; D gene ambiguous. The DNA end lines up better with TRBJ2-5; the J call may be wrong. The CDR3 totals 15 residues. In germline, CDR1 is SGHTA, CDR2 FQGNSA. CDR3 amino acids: CASSIGPSTAETQYF. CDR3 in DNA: TGTGCCAGCAGCATCGGGCCCAGTACCGCGGAGACCCAGTACTTC.